Below, one T cell receptor beta chain is given with its context. This entry belongs to a study of T cells in tumors and immune-related adverse events. Trimming took off 4 bases at V and 4 bases at J, with 20 bases between the two ends. The CDR3 length is 16 residues. Germline CDR1 is MNHNS and CDR2 is SASEGT. Sequencing was performed with immunoSEQ multiplex PCR; in TCRdb, only in-frame clones are kept and a portion is missing. The sample consists of about 4,300 clones, around 82% of them appearing once. Sequences were derived from skin tissue, sampled from a patient treated with anti-PD-1 therapy. The rearrangement joins TRBV6-1 to TRBJ2-7; the D gene is possibly TRBD2 (6 bases). The sequence came from a female donor with metastatic renal cell carcinoma. CDR3 amino acids: CASSGLAGTDYYEQYF. CDR3 bases: TGTGCCAGCAGTGGCCTGGCCGGGACTGACTATTACGAGCAGTACTTC.